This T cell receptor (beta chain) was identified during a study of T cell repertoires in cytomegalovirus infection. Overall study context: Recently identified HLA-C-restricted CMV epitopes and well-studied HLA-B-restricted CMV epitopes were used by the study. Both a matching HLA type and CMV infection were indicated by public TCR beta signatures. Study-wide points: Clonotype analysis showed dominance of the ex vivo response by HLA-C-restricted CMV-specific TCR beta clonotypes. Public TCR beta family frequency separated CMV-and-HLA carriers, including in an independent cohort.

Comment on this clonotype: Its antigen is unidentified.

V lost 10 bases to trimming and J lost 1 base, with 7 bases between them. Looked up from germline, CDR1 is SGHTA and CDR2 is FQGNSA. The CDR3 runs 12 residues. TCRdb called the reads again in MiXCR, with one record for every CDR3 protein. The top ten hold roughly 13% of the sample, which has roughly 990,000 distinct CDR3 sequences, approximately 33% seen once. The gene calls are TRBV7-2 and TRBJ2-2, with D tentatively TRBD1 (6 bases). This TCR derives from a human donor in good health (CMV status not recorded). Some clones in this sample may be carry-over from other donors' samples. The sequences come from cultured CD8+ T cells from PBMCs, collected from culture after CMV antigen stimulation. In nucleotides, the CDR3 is TGTGCCATAGGGGGGAACACCGGGGAGCTGTTTTTT. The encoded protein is CAIGGNTGELFF.